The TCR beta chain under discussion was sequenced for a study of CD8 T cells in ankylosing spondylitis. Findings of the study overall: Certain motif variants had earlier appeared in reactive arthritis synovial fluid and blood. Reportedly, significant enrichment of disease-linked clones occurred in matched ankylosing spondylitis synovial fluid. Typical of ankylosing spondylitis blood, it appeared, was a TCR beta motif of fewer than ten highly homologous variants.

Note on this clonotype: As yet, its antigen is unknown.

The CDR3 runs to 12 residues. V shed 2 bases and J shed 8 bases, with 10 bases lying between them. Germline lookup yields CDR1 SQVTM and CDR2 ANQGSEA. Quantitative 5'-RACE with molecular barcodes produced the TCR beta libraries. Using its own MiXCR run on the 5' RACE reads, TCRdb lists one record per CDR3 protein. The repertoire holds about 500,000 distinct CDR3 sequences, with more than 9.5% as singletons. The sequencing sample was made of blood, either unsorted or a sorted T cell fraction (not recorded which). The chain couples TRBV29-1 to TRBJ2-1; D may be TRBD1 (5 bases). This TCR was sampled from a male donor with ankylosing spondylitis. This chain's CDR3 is CSVESRVYEQFF. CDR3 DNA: TGCAGCGTTGAAAGCAGGGTGTATGAGCAGTTCTTC.